The sequence of this T cell receptor (beta chain) was determined in a study of PD-1 blockade in classical Hodgkin lymphoma. Study-level information: With a 2-week interval, patients received intravenous nivolumab at 3 mg/kg.

Study-wide results and limits: There was a significant rise in CD4+ TCR diversity by C4D1, with no such rise for CD8+.

A note on this clone: Its cognate antigen is unknown.

Trimming removed 4 bases at V and 6 bases at J, with 10 bases between. The CDR3 loop spans 13 amino acids. Germline CDR1 SNHLY, CDR2 FYNNEI. TCRdb's copy holds only in-frame clones and misses some; the assay was immunoSEQ multiplex PCR. The data contain some 90,000 clones, 75% to 85% of them singletons. The time point denotes: cycle 4 day 1 (C4D1), after around six weeks of nivolumab. Autologous stem cell transplantation was followed by relapse in every patient, and brentuximab vedotin exposure varied. The study recorded best responses of complete response, partial response or progressive disease. This rearrangement joins TRBV2 to TRBJ1-5; the D is unclear. Here the sequenced sample was peripheral blood mononuclear cells (PBMCs), taken before the fourth cycle of nivolumab. This TCR came from a human donor with classical Hodgkin lymphoma. The CDR3: CASSGPGTQPQHF. CDR3 bases: TGTGCCAGCAGTGGGCCAGGAACTCAGCCCCAGCATTTT.